The entry below describes one TCR beta chain. Trimming took off 3 bases at V and 6 bases at J, with 5 bases between the two ends. The CDR3 extends over 11 amino acids. Germline CDR1 KGHDR, CDR2 SFDVKD. As handled by the study authors: Amplification of reference gene primers was used by the study to estimate nucleated cell counts. Profiled with immunoSEQ multiplex PCR; TCRdb holds only in-frame clones, not every one. Clone size and V and J calls were adopted from that table, with D and trimming inferred from the DNA. This repertoire shows fewer than 150,000 clones, about nine tenths found once; its top ten account for roughly a tenth. The data derive from a study of blood T cell repertoires in COVID-19. The wider study: Acute and convalescent COVID-19 specimens originated in the United States, Italy and Spain. From T cells, B-cell-depleted T cells, or PBMCs came the material, which was cDNA or gDNA.

This receptor was obtained from a man over 45 with active or convalescent COVID-19. The chain is built from TRBV24-1 and TRBJ2-7, with D unresolved. Input material: peripheral blood. The CDR3 DNA reads as TGTGCCACCAGTGATAGAGTCGAGCAGTACTTC. Translating gives CATSDRVEQYF.